This T cell receptor beta chain derives from a study of OX40 agonist ivuxolimab in advanced cancers. A note on the overall study: Ivuxolimab, which targeted the costimulatory receptor OX40 (CD134), was an agonistic, fully human IgG2 monoclonal antibody. Intravenous ivuxolimab was administered to patients every 2 weeks at six dose levels: 0.01, 0.1, 0.3, 1.5, 3 and 10 mg/kg. Among the 52 dose-escalation patients, roughly 20 had hepatocellular carcinoma, around 15 melanoma, 9 renal cell carcinoma and 9 head and neck cancer. In the dose-escalation cohort, 82.7% of patients were male, and the mean age was approximately 64 years, with a range of roughly 20 to 80. Prior anti-PD-1, anti-PD-L1 or anti-CTLA-4 therapy was permitted, and checkpoint inhibitors had been received by about 37% of dose-escalation patients. Three dose-escalation patients achieved partial responses, one with hepatocellular carcinoma and two with cutaneous melanoma. The purpose of peripheral TCRbeta sequencing was to test whether ivuxolimab changed TCR sequence diversity and led to clonal T-cell expansion. The paper covers the monotherapy dose-escalation part of the phase I ivuxolimab trial, which included N of about 56 patients.

As encoded in the germline V gene, CDR1 is SGHTA while CDR2 is FQGTGA. Counted from cysteine to phenylalanine, this CDR3 has 13 amino acids. Only CDR3 DNA is held: 39 bases, read in frame from base 1. V gives up 6 bases and J gives up 7 bases, and the segment between their germline ends measures 15 bases. Overall study outcomes, separate from this receptor: In the 0.1-3.0 mg/kg groups, partial responders were among the patients with the lowest normalized peripheral clonal expansion, particularly in CD8+ T cells. The antigen specificity of the peripheral T cells that underwent clonal expansion was not determined. Low levels of normalized T-cell clonal expansion were also seen in some patients who did not respond. After ivuxolimab, more expanded clones were found on average in CD8+ T cells than in CD4+ T cells. At doses of 0.1 to 3.0 mg/kg, clonal expansion of both CD4+ and CD8+ blood T cells was observed from baseline to week 6.

For sequencing of the TCRbeta CDR3 region, genomic DNA was extracted from the sorted cells. The immunoSEQ Assay was used to sequence the TCRbeta CDR3 regions. TCRdb retrieved this table from immuneACCESS and kept in-frame rearrangements only. Not all clones are present; in checked studies, unresolved V genes account for under half, and no reason is known for the remainder. The sample yields 100,000 or so clones; 90% were counted once. Together, the top ten hold around 0.31% of the sample. Details on this clone: Its antigen target is currently unknown. Nothing much larger sits one base from this clone, and base qualities are not available.

Patients with autoimmune disease history or receiving systemic immunosuppression were excluded from the trial. Peripheral blood for TCR sequencing was collected from all dose cohorts at baseline, on cycle 4 day 1, and on cycle 7 day 1. The samples were drawn from a first-in-human, open-label, multicenter phase I dose-escalation trial of ivuxolimab. Adults with locally advanced or metastatic melanoma, renal cell carcinoma, hepatocellular carcinoma or head and neck squamous cell carcinoma were enrolled in the trial. Before TCR sequencing, CD4+ T cells and CD8+ T cells from peripheral blood were sorted into separate populations.

Sequenced material: CD4+ or CD8+ T cells sorted from blood, taken in a trial of the OX40 agonist ivuxolimab. The receptor was derived from an adult with an advanced solid tumor such as melanoma, head and neck, liver or kidney cancer. The receptor chain draws on TRBV7-3 and TRBJ1-1; a confident D gene designation cannot be given. Read as DNA, the sequence is TGTGCCAGCAGACTGATGATAGGGAGTGAAGCTTTCTTT. Its amino acids are CASRLMIGSEAFF.